This T cell receptor (beta chain) was profiled in a study of T cell clonality in common variable immunodeficiency. Study-wide points: Fewer TCRbeta clones were shared among CVID subjects than controls.

This clone was recorded many times. No antigen is known for it. The read halts 3 residues ahead of the CDR3 end, with the missing end drawn from the germline J gene. This CDR3 has 13 residues. Germline V gene sequence: CDR1 SGHRS, CDR2 YFSETQ. The assay was immunoSEQ multiplex PCR, and TCRdb's table has in-frame clones only and misses some. The repertoire consists of fewer than 70,000 clones, none detected only once. The chain combines TRBV5-1 with TRBJ1-2; D not certain. The specimen was peripheral blood mononuclear cells. The sequence was collected from a person aged 18-69 years in good health. CDR3 amino acids: CASSLAGLRGYTF. The DNA read from the CDR3 is TGCGCCAGCAGCTTGGCCGGGTTGCGCGGC.